The sequence of this TCR beta chain was determined in a study of blood T cell repertoires in COVID-19. Study processing details: Amplification of reference gene primers provided the estimated nucleated cell counts. Profiled with immunoSEQ multiplex PCR; TCRdb holds only in-frame clones, not every one. The V and J calls and the clone size are those of that table, but D and trimming were determined from the DNA. The sample carries 150,000 to 200,000 clones, approximately 79% recorded once. This clone is classed as medium-sized. Germline loops: CDR1 SEHNR, CDR2 FQNEAQ (reference sequence). V was clipped by 5 bases and J by 2 bases; unmatched bases: 9. This CDR3 is 16 amino acids long.

The chain uses TRBV7-9 and TRBJ2-5; TRBD2 agrees at 9 bases. The sequencing sample was made of peripheral blood. This TCR was sampled from a woman older than 75 with acute or convalescent COVID-19. CDR3 sequence reads: CASSTLSGGTQETQYF. The CDR3 nucleotides are TGTGCCAGCAGCACCCTTAGCGGGGGCACGCAAGAGACCCAGTACTTC.